This TCR beta chain was sequenced during a study of T cell responses to AZD1222 COVID-19 vaccine. Study observations and caveats: Possibly, clonal diversity was underestimated; donors were largely white British and included more females. Researchers report vaccine-associated CD4 TCRs spanning spike, with dominance at 160-218 and 743-854. A rise in Spike-specific TCR breadth and depth followed two AZD1222 doses.

J lost 3 bases, V lost 2 bases, and 5 bases had no gene match. CDR3 length: 15 amino acids. CDR1 and CDR2 from the germline V gene are SGHNT and YYREEE (reference sequence). Profiled with immunoSEQ multiplex PCR; TCRdb holds only in-frame clones, not every one. The table lists around 96,000 clones, over 80% of them singletons, with under 14% in the top ten. With respect to this clone: Its target is unknown.

The sequencing used peripheral blood, collected 28 days after the second AZD1222 dose. This receptor was obtained from an adult who received the AZD1222 COVID-19 vaccine. This chain links TRBV5-4 with TRBJ1-3, with 7 bases matching TRBD1. CDR3 residues: CASSFDREIGNTIYF. CDR3 nucleotides: TGTGCCAGCAGCTTCGACAGGGAGATTGGAAACACCATATATTTT.